The 32 T cell receptor beta chains listed next were all sequenced from one sample in a study of shared clonotypes between healthy human individuals. Some clones are missing from TCRdb's copy, which holds only in-frame ones; the method was immunoSEQ multiplex PCR. The repertoire holds under 1,100,000 clones, with about 80% as singletons. Sequences were obtained from memory CD4+ T cells from PBMCs. The subset: CD45RA-negative fraction. The receptor source for this set is a man between 18 and 35 years old in good health. Some clones in this sample may be carry-over from other donors' samples.

V and J are TRBV7-9 and TRBJ2-3; TRBD1 is a possible D gene (6 bases). Germline CDR1 and CDR2: SEHNR and FQNEAQ (reference sequence). V was pared by 5 bases and J by 14 bases, with 17 bases between. CDR3 length: 12 residues. The CDR3 nucleotides read TGTGCCAGCAGCCCTGAGGCGACAGGCGGGTATTTT. Translating it yields CASSPEATGGYF.

The chain has TRBV5-1 and TRBJ1-4; D uncertain. The CDR3 runs to 15 residues. Germline assignment: CDR1 SGHRS and CDR2 YFSETQ. Trimming took 4 bases from V and 6 from J, leaving 16 bases between them. CDR3 sequence (DNA): TGCGCCAGCAGCGCGACGTGGGGAGGTGATGAAAAACTGTTTTTT. Amino acids: CASSATWGGDEKLFF.

The V gene is TRBV7-2, the J gene TRBJ2-7; D not resolved. Looked up from germline, CDR1 is SGHTA and CDR2 is FQGNSA. The CDR3 is 14 amino acids. V dropped 5 bases and J dropped 4 bases, with 15 bases sitting between them. As DNA, the CDR3 is TGTGCCAGCAGCCCTGGGCCGGCAGCATACGAGCAGTACTTC. Protein: CASSPGPAAYEQYF.

This clone was observed once. The CDR3 loop reads CASSPYRDRSTNYGYTF. The CDR3 nucleotides are TGTGCCAGCTCTCCTTACCGGGACAGGAGTACTAACTATGGCTACACCTTC. The chain joins TRBV18 to TRBJ1-2; 8 bases match TRBD1. The CDR3 is 17 residues long. The V and J ends lost 6 bases and 0 bases, in that order; junction bases with no gene match: 12. Germline values: CDR1 KGHSH, CDR2 LQKENI.

This clone was picked up one time. V usage is TRBV29-1 and J usage is TRBJ1-1; tentatively, D is TRBD1 (5 bases). V gave up 7 bases and J gave up 6 bases, with 18 bases separating them. The CDR3 spans 13 residues. Germline V CDR1 and CDR2: SQVTM, ANQGSEA. CDR3 in amino acids: CSACRDEDAEAFF. For the CDR3, the DNA is TGCAGCGCTTGCCGGGACGAGGATGCTGAAGCTTTCTTT.

The DNA for the CDR3 is TGTGCCAGCAGCTCTTGGACAGGGGTGGCCAATGAGCAGTTCTTC. The encoded protein is CASSSWTGVANEQFF. This chain joins TRBV7-3 and TRBJ2-1, with 9 nucleotides matching TRBD1. From germline, CDR1 is SGHTA and CDR2 FQGTGA. The CDR3 totals 15 residues. Trimming took 4 bases from V and 6 from J; bases not matched to a gene: 7.

The chain has TRBV28 and TRBJ1-5, with 8 bases aligning to TRBD1. Germline CDR1 and CDR2: MDHEN and SYDVKM. This CDR3 is 18 amino acids long. Germline trimming cut 1 base from V and 1 base from J; bases unmatched to any gene: 9. CDR3 sequence: CASSLYRGTVGSNQPQHF. The CDR3 coding sequence is TGTGCCAGCAGTTTATACAGGGGGACAGTTGGCAGCAATCAGCCCCAGCATTTT.

The table lists this clone with a few counts. This same CDR3 is encoded by further DNA sequences in the sample. V and J are TRBV7-2 and TRBJ2-1; TRBD2 aligns across 7 bases. The ends lost 1 base at V and 3 bases at J; junction bases unmatched: 3. In germline, CDR1 is SGHTA, CDR2 FQGNSA. This CDR3 is 15 amino acids long. CDR3 nucleotide sequence: TGTGCCAGCAGCTTAGAAGGCGGGAGCTACAATGAGCAGTTCTTC. Amino acid sequence: CASSLEGGSYNEQFF.

The chain links TRBV10-3 to TRBJ2-3; TRBD2 agrees at 14 bases. Germline CDR1 and CDR2: ENHRY and SYGVKD. V lost 9 bases to trimming and J lost 4 bases; unmatched junction nucleotides: 6. The CDR3 runs to 15 residues. The CDR3 DNA reads as TGTGCCATAGCGACTAGCGGGAGGGCCGCAGATACGCAGTATTTT. Its translation: CAIATSGRAADTQYF.

The chain uses TRBV7-3 and TRBJ1-1; the D gene is possibly TRBD1 (5 bases). V lost 6 bases and J lost 2, with 19 bases in between. The germline CDR1 and CDR2 sequences are SGHTA and FQGTGA. The CDR3 consists of 16 residues. CDR3 sequence reads: CASSRTPGTYNTEAFF. CDR3 DNA sequence: TGTGCCAGCAGTCGTACTCCCGGGACGTATAACACTGAAGCTTTCTTT. Based on the CDR3 plus reference TRBV7-3 and TRBJ1-1, the full variable domain is GAGVSQTPSNKVTEKGKYVELRCDPISGHTALYWYRQSLGQGPEFLIYFQGTGAADDSGLPNDRFFAVRPEGSVSTLKIQRTERGDSAVYLCASSRTPGTYNTEAFFGQGTRLTVV.

The J gene is TRBJ1-1, the V gene TRBV29-1, with 8 positions matching TRBD1. Germline CDR1 is SQVTM and CDR2 is ANQGSEA. V gave up 3 bases and J gave up 5 bases; unmatched junction bases: 8. This CDR3 is 14 amino acids long. CDR3 region: CSVEADRVRTEAFF. The CDR3 coding sequence is TGCAGCGTTGAGGCGGACAGGGTTCGAACTGAAGCTTTCTTT.

This clone appeared once. This chain links TRBV5-1 with TRBJ2-3; D might be TRBD1 or TRBD2, each matching 5 bases. Germline lookup yields CDR1 SGHRS and CDR2 YFSETQ. Trimming removed 5 bases at V and 9 bases at J, with 22 bases between. The CDR3 sequence is 15 residues long. The CDR3 nucleotides are TGCGCCAGCAGAACATCCGGGACGAACACCCGGACGCAGTATTTT. Amino acids: CASRTSGTNTRTQYF.

The V and J genes are TRBV28 and TRBJ2-3; 11 bases are shared with TRBD2. Trimming removed 4 bases from V and 5 bases from J; junction bases left unmatched: 8. Per the germline V gene, CDR1 is MDHEN and CDR2 is SYDVKM. The CDR3 has 16 residues. CDR3 DNA sequence: TGTGCCAGCAGTTCCTCATGGACTAGCGGGCTAGATACGCAGTATTTT. The encoded protein is CASSSSWTSGLDTQYF.

Comments on this clone: The sample has other DNA sequences that encode this CDR3 too. This chain joins TRBV7-2 and TRBJ1-3, with D possibly TRBD1 on 6 matching bases. V lost 6 bases, J lost 0 bases, and 12 bases lay in between. Per germline, CDR1 SGHTA and CDR2 FQGNSA. This CDR3 comprises 15 residues. The CDR3 sequence: CASSFDRNSGNTIYF. CDR3 bases: TGTGCCAGCAGTTTCGACAGGAACTCTGGAAACACCATATATTTT.

This clone was counted a few times. This sequence joins TRBV27 and TRBJ2-7; no definite D call. The V end lost 3 bases, the J end lost 1 base, and 10 bases lay between the germline ends. The CDR3 totals 14 residues. Germline CDR1 is MNHEY and CDR2 is SMNVEV (reference sequence). The DNA of the CDR3 is TGTGCCAGCAGTTTTCTGTCCGGGTCCTACGAGCAGTACTTC. Amino acid sequence: CASSFLSGSYEQYF.

Notes on this clone: Just one base apart from a much larger clone, this may be a read error. The chain uses TRBV5-1 and TRBJ1-1, with D tentatively TRBD1 (5 bases). V lost 3 bases to trimming and J lost 3 bases, with 15 bases between them. Germline values: CDR1 SGHRS, CDR2 YFSETQ. This CDR3 is 15 amino acids long. CDR3 in DNA: TGCGCCAGCAGCTCGGTTCTTCCAGGGTACACTGAAGCTTTCTTT. The encoded protein is CASSSVLPGYTEAFF.

In DNA form, the CDR3 reads TGTGCCAGCAGTTTCACGACTAACACTGAAGCTTTCTTT. Its translation is CASSFTTNTEAFF. The rearrangement links TRBV6-5 to TRBJ1-1; no clear D. The CDR3 sequence is 13 residues long. Germline V CDR1 and CDR2: MNHEY, SVGAGI. Trimming took 4 bases from V and 2 from J, leaving 8 bases between them.

This clone was counted only a few times. This chain connects TRBV4-3 to TRBJ1-1, with 8 bases that match TRBD1. The ends lost 0 bases at V and 8 bases at J; junction bases unmatched: 2. CDR1 and CDR2 from the germline V gene are LGHNA and YSLEER. The CDR3 runs to 13 residues. CDR3 amino acids: CASSQDRGLEAFF. CDR3 coding DNA: TGCGCCAGCAGCCAAGACAGGGGGCTGGAAGCTTTCTTT.

There are many counts of this clone. The genes are TRBV2 and TRBJ1-5; the D gene is possibly TRBD1 (5 bases). Per the germline V gene, CDR1 is SNHLY and CDR2 is FYNNEI. This CDR3 has 13 amino acids. Trimming removed 7 bases at V and 4 bases at J, with 11 bases between. The CDR3 nucleotides read TGTGCCAGCACCTTCGGGGGGAATCAGCCCCAGCATTTT. As protein: CASTFGGNQPQHF.

This sequence joins TRBV2 and TRBJ1-2, with TRBD1 as a possible D gene (5 bases). Per the germline V gene, CDR1 is SNHLY and CDR2 is FYNNEI. This CDR3 spans 14 amino acids. V dropped 2 bases and J dropped 4 bases, with 11 bases sitting between them. In nucleotides, the CDR3 is TGTGCCAGCAGTGAACGTAGCAGGGCCTATGGCTACACCTTC. It codes for CASSERSRAYGYTF.

The gene calls are TRBV28 and TRBJ1-1; D not resolved. CDR1 is MDHEN and CDR2 is SYDVKM in the germline V gene. Trimming pared 5 bases from V and 2 bases from J, leaving 9 bases between. The CDR3 has 13 amino acids. Here the CDR3 DNA reads TGTGCCAGCAGTCCCCCCCCAAACACTGAAGCTTTCTTT. Amino acid sequence: CASSPPPNTEAFF.

The CDR3 DNA reads TGTGCCATCAGCAGGGAGAATAATTCACCCCTCCACTTT. This encodes CAISRENNSPLHF. This chain connects TRBV10-3 to TRBJ1-6; TRBD1 might be the D (5 bases). The germline gives CDR1 ENHRY, CDR2 SYGVKD. Trimming pared 6 bases from V and 5 bases from J, leaving 8 bases between. The CDR3 is 13 residues long.

This chain connects TRBV7-3 to TRBJ2-3; D uncertain. The CDR3 covers 13 residues. Germline V CDR1 and CDR2: SGHTA, FQGTGA. Trimming took off 4 bases at V and 4 bases at J, with 9 bases between the two ends. For the CDR3, the DNA is TGTGCCAGCAGCTCCCTGTCAGCAGATACGCAGTATTTT. This encodes CASSSLSADTQYF.

This clone appeared a few times. The chain joins TRBV28 to TRBJ1-4; 9 bases fit TRBD1. J gave up 10 bases and V 5 bases, and 11 bases lay outside the gene matches. Germline V gene data show CDR1 as MDHEN and CDR2 as SYDVKM. The CDR3 has 15 amino acids. CDR3 coding DNA: TGTGCCAGCAGTGAATCGGACAGGGGTGGGGGAAAACTGTTTTTT. This translates into CASSESDRGGGKLFF.

This chain connects TRBV5-1 to TRBJ1-1; 8 bases fit TRBD1. Germline V CDR1 and CDR2: SGHRS, YFSETQ. Unmatched junction bases numbered 14, after V lost 2 bases and J lost 2 bases. This CDR3 has 18 amino acids. The CDR3, as DNA: TGCGCCAGCAGCTTCGTACCGGGACAGGTCCATTCTAACACTGAAGCTTTCTTT. Protein product: CASSFVPGQVHSNTEAFF.

Of note for this clone: The sample has other DNA sequences that encode this CDR3 too. The rearrangement joins TRBV12-5 to TRBJ2-7; a weak D match, TRBD1 (5 bases). Deletions cut 6 bases from V and 3 bases from J, with 9 bases between. CDR1 and CDR2 from the germline V gene are LGHNT and FRNRAP. This CDR3 region has 12 residues. CDR3: CASGLDSYEQYF. CDR3 nucleotides: TGTGCTAGTGGGCTAGACAGCTACGAGCAGTACTTC.

V usage is TRBV5-1 and J usage is TRBJ2-7; D remains ambiguous. CDR3 size: 13 residues. CDR1 is SGHRS and CDR2 is YFSETQ in the germline V gene. The V end was cut by 1 base, the J end by 3 bases, with 8 bases between. Here the CDR3 reads CASSLPDDYEQYF. Written as DNA, the CDR3 is TGCGCCAGCAGCTTGCCGGACGACTACGAGCAGTACTTC.

V and J are TRBV28 and TRBJ1-2, with 10 bases identical to TRBD1. V lost 3 bases to trimming and J lost 7 bases; unmatched junction nucleotides: 5. This CDR3 is 14 amino acids long. CDR1 and CDR2 (germline): MDHEN, SYDVKM. The CDR3 coding sequence is TGTGCCAGCAGTTTTAGGGACAGGGGAGGTGGCTACACCTTC. Protein product: CASSFRDRGGGYTF.

The chain uses TRBV4-3 and TRBJ1-2; 7 bases match TRBD1. This CDR3 spans 15 amino acids. V gave up 0 bases and J gave up 5 bases; unmatched junction bases: 6. Per germline, CDR1 LGHNA and CDR2 YSLEER. CDR3 protein: CASSQDDRAGYGYTF. The DNA for the CDR3 is TGCGCCAGCAGCCAAGATGACAGGGCTGGGTATGGCTACACCTTC.

V is TRBV18 and J is TRBJ2-7; D may be TRBD1 or TRBD2 (5 bases each). Germline CDR1 is KGHSH and CDR2 is LQKENI. V lost 5 bases and J 2 bases, leaving 16 bases between the germline ends. This CDR3 has 15 residues. In DNA, the CDR3 is TGTGCCAGCTCATCCTCCGGGACCAGACCCTACGAGCAGTACTTC. The encoded protein is CASSSSGTRPYEQYF.

V and J are TRBV10-3 and TRBJ1-2; D possibly corresponds to TRBD1 (6 bases). Germline CDR1 and CDR2: ENHRY and SYGVKD. Trimming shortened V by 4 bases and J by 5 bases, and 11 bases separated the two germline ends. The CDR3 is 13 amino acids. The CDR3 region is CAISAGTLYGYTF. The CDR3 bases are TGTGCCATCAGTGCAGGGACACTTTATGGCTACACCTTC.

The chain has TRBV5-1 and TRBJ2-7; 10 positions match TRBD1. Germline V lookup: CDR1 SGHRS, CDR2 YFSETQ. The length of the CDR3 is 15 residues. Losses at the gene ends were 3 bases for V and 4 bases for J; bases not matched to a gene: 7. As DNA, the CDR3 is TGCGCCAGCAGCTCCCGACAGGGGGCCGGGTACGAGCAGTACTTC. It yields the protein CASSSRQGAGYEQYF.